This T cell receptor (beta chain) was found in a study of Graves' ophthalmopathy and Graves' hyperthyroidism. Using RNA transcripts, the TCR beta CDR3 regions were amplified. HTBI primers served in a first-round RT-PCR, which a second-round multiplex PCR followed. TCRdb itself ran the multiplex PCR reads through MiXCR, one entry per CDR3 protein. Of around 660,000 distinct CDR3 sequences in the sample, about two fifths were seen once. This TCR derives from an adult man with Graves' ophthalmopathy. Sequencing was performed on peripheral blood.

The CDR3 sequence: CAISEDGFNSPLHF. The CDR3 DNA follows: TGTGCCATCAGTGAGGACGGCTTTAATTCACCCCTCCACTTT. The chain links TRBV10-3 to TRBJ1-6; no firm D call. V shed 2 bases and J shed 6 bases, with 8 bases lying between them. Looked up from germline, CDR1 is ENHRY and CDR2 is SYGVKD. This CDR3 contains 14 residues.